Listed here are 11 T cell receptor beta chains from one sample, sequenced in a study of cytomegalovirus exposure and HLA in healthy donors (TCRdb year 2017). Receptors were amplified or captured by the immunoSEQ multiplex PCR assay. For the multiplex PCR, a mixture combining 60 forward primers for TCR Vbeta segments and 13 reverse primers for TCR Jbeta segments was used. TCRdb retrieved this table from immuneACCESS and kept in-frame rearrangements only. Not all clones are present; in checked studies, unresolved V genes account for under half, and no reason is known for the remainder. This sample is represented by 150,000 or so clones; around a tenth of them were singletons. The ten largest account for roughly 2% of the sample. The sample consisted of PBMCs. These receptors were taken from a man in his fifties in good health and CMV-seronegative.

The table lists this clone with a few counts. The chain joins TRBV10-3 to TRBJ2-5; TRBD1 agrees at 9 bases. The end of the DNA aligns better with TRBJ2-7, so the J call may be wrong. From germline, CDR1 is ENHRY and CDR2 SYGVKD. The CDR3 has 12 residues. The CDR3 DNA follows: TGTGCCTCGGGACAGGGAGCCCACGAGCAGTACTTC. This encodes CASGQGAHEQYF.

This clone was picked up a small number of times. The chain carries TRBV5-4 and TRBJ1-1; TRBD1 is a possible D gene (6 bases). This CDR3 comprises 13 residues. V lost 4 bases, J lost 5 bases, and 12 bases lay in between. Germline V gene data show CDR1 as SGHNT and CDR2 as YYREEE (reference sequence). CDR3 DNA sequence: TGTGCCAGCAGCGGGGGGGGCAGTACTGAAGCTTTCTTT. Translating gives CASSGGGSTEAFF.

In this sample, this clone turned up a few times. The chain couples TRBV19 to TRBJ1-1; tentatively, D is TRBD1 (5 bases). The CDR3 has 12 residues. Trimming stripped 10 bases from V and 0 bases from J, with 9 bases between. Germline V CDR1 and CDR2: LNHDA, SQIVND (reference sequence). CDR3 sequence: CATRQLNTEAFF. CDR3 coding DNA: TGTGCCACTCGACAGCTGAACACTGAAGCTTTCTTT.

In this sample, this clone turned up a few times. The rearrangement links TRBV14 to TRBJ2-3; D is uncertain. CDR1 is SGHDN, CDR2 FVKESK, per germline. The CDR3 runs to 12 residues. Trimming removed 8 bases from V and 4 bases from J, with 10 bases in between. In DNA, the CDR3 is TGTGCCAGCCGGCGCGGTCCAGATACGCAGTATTTT. Translated, it gives CASRRGPDTQYF.

There are a few counts of this clone. V and J are TRBV7-6 and TRBJ2-3, with D possibly matching TRBD2 (6 bases). CDR3 length equals 16 residues. Trimming left V 6 bases short and J 3 bases short, with 19 bases between. The germline V gene has CDR1 SGHVS and CDR2 FNYEAQ. The CDR3: CASSVGAGRWTDTQYF. CDR3 sequence (DNA): TGTGCCAGCAGTGTCGGGGCGGGACGGTGGACAGATACGCAGTATTTT.

The genes are TRBV6-1 and TRBJ2-1; the D gene is possibly TRBD1 (5 bases). Trimming removed 2 bases from V and 5 bases from J, with 7 bases in between. Per germline, CDR1 MNHNS and CDR2 SASEGT. The CDR3 consists of 13 residues. CDR3 region: CASSELGDNEQFF. The DNA for the CDR3 is TGTGCCAGCAGTGAACTAGGGGACAATGAGCAGTTCTTC.

This clone was found a few times. This chain links TRBV29-1 with TRBJ2-7; 8 bases are shared with TRBD2. In germline, CDR1 is SQVTM, CDR2 ANQGSEA. The CDR3 loop spans 17 amino acids. The V segment lost 7 bases and the J segment 2 bases; nucleotides outside the gene matches: 19. The CDR3 bases are TGCAGCGCTGCGGGAGGCGGGGCAACGGGAGGCCCCTACGAGCAGTACTTC. It specifies CSAAGGGATGGPYEQYF.

Only a few counts were recorded for this clone. The genes are TRBV2 and TRBJ2-1, with 11 bases lining up with TRBD2. The CDR3 runs to 14 residues. The germline CDR1 and CDR2 sequences are SNHLY and FYNNEI. J lost 7 bases, V lost 7 bases, and 6 bases had no gene match. The CDR3 loop reads CASIGTSGKNEQFF. As DNA, the CDR3 is TGTGCCAGCATCGGGACTAGCGGAAAAAATGAGCAGTTCTTC.

This clone was found a few times. The rearrangement uses TRBV5-4 and TRBJ2-2, with 13 bases lining up with TRBD2. This CDR3 has 17 amino acids. Looked up from germline, CDR1 is SGHNT and CDR2 is YYREEE (reference sequence). V was clipped by 4 bases and J by 2 bases; unmatched bases: 5. The DNA of the CDR3 is TGTGCCAGCAGCCCCGGGACTAGCGGGGTCAACACCGGGGAGCTGTTTTTT. Protein: CASSPGTSGVNTGELFF.

V is TRBV29-1 and J is TRBJ2-3, with D unresolved. This CDR3 spans 13 amino acids. Germline V gene sequence: CDR1 SQVTM, CDR2 ANQGSEA. Trimming took off 4 bases at V and 5 bases at J, with 13 bases between the two ends. CDR3 nucleotides: TGCAGCGTTGGGGCCCCCGAGATAGATACGCAGTATTTT. Its protein is CSVGAPEIDTQYF.

This chain links TRBV11-3 with TRBJ2-3; D is unclear. CDR1 is SGHNT, CDR2 YENEEA, per germline. CDR3 size: 14 residues. V was trimmed by 5 bases and J by 1 base, leaving 10 bases between them. For the CDR3, the DNA is TGTGCCAGCAGCCTTCTCGCGGGCACAGATACGCAGTATTTT. It is translated as CASSLLAGTDTQYF.